The entry below gives a single T cell receptor (beta chain) sequence along with its context. No antigen is known for it. The data derive from a study of T-cell memory formation after mild COVID-19. About the research overall: Most TCR clusters belonged to a single donor.

Points from the study as a whole: Pre-infection memory carried some responding clones, suggesting that cross-reactive memory joined.

TCRdb re-analysed the 5' RACE reads in MiXCR, keeping a single row per CDR3 protein. This sample has some 600,000 distinct CDR3 sequences, with approximately 15% found just once. This TCR was sampled from an adult woman who had mild COVID-19 (a few samples of this study predate the infection). Cell type and time point are not known. Sample: PBMCs or a T cell subset sorted from them (not recorded which).

CDR3 in DNA: TGTGCCAGTAGTTCGGGCCAGTGGTCCTATGGCTACACCTTC. Translated, it gives CASSSGQWSYGYTF. The chain carries TRBV19 and TRBJ1-2; unclear D gene. V was pared by 5 bases and J by 4 bases, with 14 bases between. CDR3 length: 14 residues. CDR1 is LNHDA and CDR2 is SQIVND in the germline V gene (reference sequence).